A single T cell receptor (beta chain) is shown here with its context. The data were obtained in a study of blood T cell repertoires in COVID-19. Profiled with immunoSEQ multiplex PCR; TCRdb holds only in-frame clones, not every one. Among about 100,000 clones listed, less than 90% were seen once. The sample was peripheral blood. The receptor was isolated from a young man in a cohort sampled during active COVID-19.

The CDR3 spells CASSVGGTSGGSEQYF. CDR3 bases: TGTGCCAGCAGCGTCGGCGGGACTAGCGGGGGGTCCGAGCAGTACTTC. The chain joins TRBV9 to TRBJ2-7, with 15 bases lining up with TRBD2. V lost 2 bases to trimming and J lost 6 bases; unmatched junction nucleotides: 6. The CDR3 consists of 16 residues. Germline CDR1 and CDR2: SGDLS and YYNGEE.